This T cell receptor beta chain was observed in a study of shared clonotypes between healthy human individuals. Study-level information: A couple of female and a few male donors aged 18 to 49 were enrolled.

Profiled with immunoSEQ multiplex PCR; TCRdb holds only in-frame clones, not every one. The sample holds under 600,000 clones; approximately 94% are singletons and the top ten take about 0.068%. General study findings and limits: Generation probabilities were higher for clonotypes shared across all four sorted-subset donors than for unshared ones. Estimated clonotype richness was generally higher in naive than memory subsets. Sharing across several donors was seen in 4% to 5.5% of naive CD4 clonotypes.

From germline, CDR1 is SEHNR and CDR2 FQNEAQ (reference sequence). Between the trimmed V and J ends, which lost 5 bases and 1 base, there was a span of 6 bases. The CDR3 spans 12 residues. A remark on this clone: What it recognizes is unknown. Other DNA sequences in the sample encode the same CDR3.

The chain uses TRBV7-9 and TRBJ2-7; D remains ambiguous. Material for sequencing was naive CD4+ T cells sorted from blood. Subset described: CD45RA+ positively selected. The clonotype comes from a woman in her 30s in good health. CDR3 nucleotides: TGTGCCAGCAGCCCCTCGTCCTACGAGCAGTACTTC. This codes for CASSPSSYEQYF.